Listed below are T cell receptor beta chains from one sample, sequenced in a study of T cell responses to AZD1222 COVID-19 vaccine. This table comes from immunoSEQ multiplex PCR, and its TCRdb copy is limited to in-frame clones, with some not included. Seen here are about 110,000 clones, roughly 86% observed once, and the top ten hold 10% to 15%. The sequences come from peripheral blood, collected on day 0 of MenACWY control vaccination. All receptors come from an adult in good health. Each CDR3 is given with its conserved first and last residue. D genes are given only for firm matches. Size tells how often a clone was seen (once, few, many) or the class of an expanded clone, and some rows leave it out.

V gene	clone size	D gene	J gene	CDR3 DNA	CDR3 protein
TRBV4-1	.	.	TRBJ2-2	TGCGCCAGCAGCCAACCGGATCGGGACACCGGGGAGCTGTTTTTT	CASSQPDRDTGELFF
TRBV27	.	.	TRBJ2-1	TGTGCCAGCAGTTCGCGGCTGGGTTTCAATGAGCAGTTCTTC	CASSSRLGFNEQFF
TRBV16	.	.	TRBJ2-3	TGTGCCAGCAGCCAATCCTTAGGAGGGGGAGATACGCAGTATTTT	CASSQSLGGGDTQYF
TRBV5-8	.	TRBD1	TRBJ1-5	TGTGCCAGCAGCTTAGGCAGGGGGCCGTATCAGCCCCAGCATTTT	CASSLGRGPYQPQHF
TRBV15	once	.	TRBJ2-1	TGTGCCACCAGCAGAGATTATGGGAGCTCCTACAATGAGCAGTTCTTC	CATSRDYGSSYNEQFF
TRBV30	.	.	TRBJ1-6	TGTGCCTGGAGGCCGGGACTCAGAAATTCACCCCTCCACTTT	CAWRPGLRNSPLHF
TRBV5-1	.	.	TRBJ1-5	TGCGCCAGCAGCCCGGGAACGGGGACCAATCAGCCCCAGCATTTT	CASSPGTGTNQPQHF
TRBV7-2	.	TRBD2	TRBJ2-5	TGTGCCAGCAGCCGTCACCGGACTAGCGGGGACCAAGAGACCCAGTACTTC	CASSRHRTSGDQETQYF
TRBV12-5	few	.	TRBJ2-2	TGTGCTAGTGGTTTGGTACAGGGCACCGGGGAGCTGTTTTTT	CASGLVQGTGELFF
TRBV11-3	.	.	TRBJ2-1	TGTGCCAGCAGCCCCAGGACAAACAATGAGCAGTTCTTC	CASSPRTNNEQFF
TRBV29-1	.	.	TRBJ1-1	TGCAGCGTTGCCAATCGAGTGAACACTGAAGCTTTCTTT	CSVANRVNTEAFF
TRBV12-3/TRBV12-4	.	.	TRBJ1-1	TGTGCCAGCAGTTTTGGCCCCTCTGAAGCTTTCTTT	CASSFGPSEAFF
TRBV18	.	.	TRBJ1-5	TGTGCCAGCTCAAACGATCAGGGGAGGAAGCCCCAGCATTTT	CASSNDQGRKPQHF
TRBV27	.	TRBD2	TRBJ2-1	TGTGCCAGCAGTGACGCGGGAGCGGGCTCCTACAATGAGCAGTTCTTC	CASSDAGAGSYNEQFF
TRBV30	.	.	TRBJ1-4	TGTGCCTGGAGTGTGTGGGGGCCGGCGGAAAAACTGTTTTTT	CAWSVWGPAEKLFF
TRBV9	.	TRBD1	TRBJ1-2	TGTGCCAGCAGCGGGGGACAGGGGGCCTATGGCTACACCTTC	CASSGGQGAYGYTF
TRBV6-2/TRBV6-3	.	.	TRBJ1-1	TGTGCCAGCAGTTACGCAGGGTTAACTGAAGCTTTCTTT	CASSYAGLTEAFF
TRBV4-3	once	.	TRBJ1-2	TGCGCCAGCAGCCAAGATCGAGCAGGGAATGGCTACACCTTC	CASSQDRAGNGYTF
TRBV6-4	.	.	TRBJ1-6	TGTGCCAGCAGTGATTCCGCCAGCTTTGGGTCACCCCTCCACTTT	CASSDSASFGSPLHF
TRBV27	.	.	TRBJ1-1	TGTGCCAGCAGTTTAATCCGCTCGTCGGATGAAGCTTTCTTT	CASSLIRSSDEAFF
TRBV2	.	.	TRBJ1-5	TGTGCCAGCAGCGAGGGTCCGAGGGGCAATCAGCCCCAGCATTTT	CASSEGPRGNQPQHF
TRBV4-3	once	.	TRBJ2-7	TGCGCCAGCAGCCAAGTATTTAGCGGAGATTACGAGCAGTACTTC	CASSQVFSGDYEQYF
TRBV7-9	.	.	TRBJ1-3	TGTGCCAGCAGCGACTCGCCTGAGGGCAGCAGCTACTCTGGAAACACCATATATTTT	CASSDSPEGSSYSGNTIYF
TRBV6-4	.	.	TRBJ1-2	TGTGCCAGCAGTCGAGACGGAGCTAACTATGGCTACACCTTC	CASSRDGANYGYTF
TRBV2	.	.	TRBJ1-1	TGTGCCAGCAGTGCTGAGGCCACTGAAGCTTTCTTT	CASSAEATEAFF
TRBV19	few	TRBD1	TRBJ1-6	TGTGCCAGTAAGACAGGGAAAGGGATTAATTCACCCCTCCACTTT	CASKTGKGINSPLHF
TRBV28	.	.	TRBJ1-2	TGTGCCAGCAGACGCCGCATTTCATTCCGTTTGCGGGACGGTGGCTACACCTTC	CASRRRISFRLRDGGYTF
TRBV27	.	.	TRBJ2-7	TGTGCCAGCAGTTTAGTACTAAGGAACGGGAGCTCCTACGAGCAGTACTTC	CASSLVLRNGSSYEQYF
TRBV4-3	.	.	TRBJ1-2	TGCGCCAGCAGCCAAGAGCTGCGTTCCCTGGGTGGCTACACCTTC	CASSQELRSLGGYTF
TRBV7-9	.	.	TRBJ2-2	TGTGCCAGCAGCTTAGCGTTTCCGCTGTTTTTT	CASSLAFPLFF
TRBV7-3	.	.	TRBJ2-1	TGTGCCAGCAGCTTTAGTTCCGGGTCCTACAATGAGCAGTTCTTC	CASSFSSGSYNEQFF
TRBV30	.	.	TRBJ1-1	TGTGCCTGGAGGCTAGGGGTTTATTATGCGAACACTGAAGCTTTCTTT	CAWRLGVYYANTEAFF
TRBV28	.	.	TRBJ2-7	TGTGCCAGCAGTCTTTACTCGGACAGCTCCTACGAGCAGTACTTC	CASSLYSDSSYEQYF
TRBV19	.	.	TRBJ1-2	TGTGCCAGTAGTAATCTTGTCGGGGGAAGAGATGGCTACACCTTC	CASSNLVGGRDGYTF
TRBV25-1	.	.	TRBJ1-3	TGTGCCAGTCAGGGAAGGACAGCGGGATCTGGAAACACCATATATTTT	CASQGRTAGSGNTIYF
TRBV7-5	.	.	TRBJ2-1	TGTGCCAGAAGCTTAGGAGTGGAAGCGGGGAACTCCTACAATGAGCAGTTCTTC	CARSLGVEAGNSYNEQFF
TRBV28	.	.	TRBJ1-5	TGTGCCAGCAGTTTCCAGATAAGCAATCAGCCCCAGCATTTT	CASSFQISNQPQHF
TRBV7-2	.	TRBD2	TRBJ2-7	TGTGCCAGCACGGGGACTAGCGGGTCGTACGAGCAGTACTTC	CASTGTSGSYEQYF
TRBV27	.	.	TRBJ1-1	TGTGCCAGCAGACATCCACAGGGGAACACTGAAGCTTTCTTT	CASRHPQGNTEAFF
TRBV2	.	.	TRBJ1-2	TGTGCCAGCAGTGGAGCGGGGCTAGAGGGCTATGGCTACACCTTC	CASSGAGLEGYGYTF
TRBV5-1	.	TRBD1	TRBJ1-2	TGCGCCAGCAGCTTAGGTCTGGACAGGGTTCAGACCTATGGCTACACCTTC	CASSLGLDRVQTYGYTF
TRBV3-1/TRBV3-2	.	TRBD1	TRBJ1-1	TGTGCCAGCAGCCAGCGGACAGGACTCACTGAAGCTTTCTTT	CASSQRTGLTEAFF
TRBV6-5	.	.	TRBJ1-1	TGTGCCAGCAGTTACGGAATGAACACTGAAGCTTTCTTT	CASSYGMNTEAFF
TRBV7-9	.	TRBD2	TRBJ2-1	TGTGCCAGCAGCCCATATGGGACTAGCGGGTTGGGCGAGCAGTTCTTC	CASSPYGTSGLGEQFF
TRBV9	.	TRBD1	TRBJ2-1	TGTGCCAGCAGCGTAACGGGACAGGCCTACAATGAGCAGTTCTTC	CASSVTGQAYNEQFF
TRBV7-2	.	TRBD1	TRBJ1-2	TGTGCCAGCAGCTTAGCGGGAATGGGACAGGGTATCTATGGCTACACCTTC	CASSLAGMGQGIYGYTF